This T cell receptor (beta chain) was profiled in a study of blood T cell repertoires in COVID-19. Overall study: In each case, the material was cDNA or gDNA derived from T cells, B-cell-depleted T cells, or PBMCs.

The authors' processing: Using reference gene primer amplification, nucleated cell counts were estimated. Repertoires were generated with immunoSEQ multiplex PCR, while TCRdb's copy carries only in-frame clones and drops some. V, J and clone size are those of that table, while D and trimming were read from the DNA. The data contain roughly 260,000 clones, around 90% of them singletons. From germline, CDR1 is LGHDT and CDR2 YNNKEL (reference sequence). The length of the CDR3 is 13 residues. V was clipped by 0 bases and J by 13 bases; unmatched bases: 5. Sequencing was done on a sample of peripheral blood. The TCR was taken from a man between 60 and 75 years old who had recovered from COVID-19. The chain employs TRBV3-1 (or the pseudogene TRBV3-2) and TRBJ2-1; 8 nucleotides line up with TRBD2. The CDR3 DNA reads TGTGCCAGCAGCCAAGATAACGGGGGGGCTCAGTTCTTC. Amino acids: CASSQDNGGAQFF.